This is a list of T cell receptor beta chains from one sample in a study of blood T cell repertoires in COVID-19. Data came from immunoSEQ multiplex PCR; TCRdb stores just in-frame clones and leaves some out. Of hundreds of thousands of clones listed, about 85% are singletons. What was sequenced was peripheral blood. These receptors were taken from a man in his late teens or twenties with active or convalescent COVID-19. Each CDR3 is given with its conserved first and last residue. The D gene is left open where the match is weak. Where a row states a size, it is once, few, many or the class of an expanded clone; other rows omit it.

V: TRBV7-2; J: TRBJ2-7; D: -; size: -; DNA: TGTGCCAGCAGCTTAGACAGGGTCAGAATGGAGCAGTACTTC; CDR3: CASSLDRVRMEQYF
V: TRBV9; J: TRBJ2-3; D: TRBD1; size: -; DNA: TGTGCCAGCAGCGTACGACAGGGTTCGACAGATACGCAGTATTTT; CDR3: CASSVRQGSTDTQYF
V: TRBV7-3; J: TRBJ2-1; D: -; size: -; DNA: TGTGCCAGCAGCTCCCGAGGTTCTAGAGGTGATGGTGAGCAGTTCTTC; CDR3: CASSSRGSRGDGEQFF
V: TRBV19; J: TRBJ1-3; D: TRBD1; size: -; DNA: TGTGCCAGTAGCCCAGGGGGCTATTCTGGAAACACCATATATTTT; CDR3: CASSPGGYSGNTIYF
V: TRBV2; J: TRBJ2-7; D: TRBD2; size: -; DNA: TGTGCCAGCAGTGAGCGGGAGGCCTTTCTCGAGCAGTACTTC; CDR3: CASSEREAFLEQYF
V: TRBV2; J: TRBJ1-2; D: -; size: few; DNA: TGTGCCAGCAGTGGCCAGGGAGGCTACACCTTC; CDR3: CASSGQGGYTF
V: TRBV7-8; J: TRBJ2-7; D: TRBD2; size: -; DNA: TGTGCCAGCAGCCTCCGGGAGGGCCCCTACGAGCAGTACTTC; CDR3: CASSLREGPYEQYF
V: TRBV24-1; J: TRBJ2-5; D: -; size: -; DNA: TGTGCCACCAGTGATACAAACAGGGTAGAGACCCAGTACTTC; CDR3: CATSDTNRVETQYF
V: TRBV6-5; J: TRBJ1-2; D: -; size: -; DNA: TGTGCCAGCACGGGGCGGGTAGGGGGTAACTATGGCTACACCTTC; CDR3: CASTGRVGGNYGYTF
V: TRBV6-5; J: TRBJ2-3; D: TRBD1; size: -; DNA: TGTGCCAGCAGTTACGGACAGGGGGCTGGGACAGATACGCAGTATTTT; CDR3: CASSYGQGAGTDTQYF
V: TRBV3-1/TRBV3-2; J: TRBJ2-2; D: -; size: -; DNA: TGTGCCAGCAGCCGTGCGACGGTAGGCGGGGTATCCACCGGGGAGCTGTTTTTT; CDR3: CASSRATVGGVSTGELFF
V: TRBV27; J: TRBJ1-4; D: -; size: once; DNA: TGTGCCAGCAGTCCCAACGAACGGGTTGCTAATGAAAAACTGTTTTTT; CDR3: CASSPNERVANEKLFF
V: TRBV7-2; J: TRBJ2-7; D: -; size: -; DNA: TGTGCCAGCAGCTTAGTCGTCCTCTACGAGCAGTACTTC; CDR3: CASSLVVLYEQYF
V: TRBV18; J: TRBJ1-4; D: -; size: -; DNA: TGTGCCAGCTCACCACCGCAGGGAACTAATGAAAAACTGTTTTTT; CDR3: CASSPPQGTNEKLFF
V: TRBV19; J: TRBJ1-1; D: -; size: -; DNA: TGTGCCAGTAGCTACAGGGACCTGAACACTGAAGCTTTCTTT; CDR3: CASSYRDLNTEAFF
V: TRBV24-1; J: TRBJ2-1; D: TRBD2; size: -; DNA: TGTGCCACCAGTGACACTTATAGCGGGAGGGCAGTGAATGAGCAGTTCTTC; CDR3: CATSDTYSGRAVNEQFF
V: TRBV6-6; J: TRBJ2-5; D: TRBD1; size: -; DNA: TGTGCCAGCAGTGCACAACAGGGGGCGGGAGAGACCCAGTACTTC; CDR3: CASSAQQGAGETQYF
V: TRBV27; J: TRBJ2-5; D: -; size: -; DNA: TGTGCCAGCAGTTATGGCATTGAAGAGACCCAGTACTTC; CDR3: CASSYGIEETQYF
V: TRBV27; J: TRBJ1-1; D: -; size: -; DNA: TGTGCCAGCAGTTTAAGGACAAGGAACACTGAAGCTTTCTTT; CDR3: CASSLRTRNTEAFF
V: TRBV9; J: TRBJ1-1; D: -; size: -; DNA: TGTGCCAGCAGCAGCCTGGCGGGGAACACTGAAGCTTTCTTT; CDR3: CASSSLAGNTEAFF
V: TRBV30; J: TRBJ1-1; D: -; size: -; DNA: TGTGCCTGGGGGCAGGGTTTCACTGAAGCTTTCTTT; CDR3: CAWGQGFTEAFF
V: TRBV19; J: TRBJ1-1; D: -; size: few; DNA: TGTGCCAGTAGTATCAGGTCGGGGATGGCCACTGAAGCTTTCTTT; CDR3: CASSIRSGMATEAFF
V: TRBV6-6; J: TRBJ2-7; D: -; size: -; DNA: TGTGCCAGCGGAGGCCAGGTCTACGAGCAGTACTTC; CDR3: CASGGQVYEQYF
V: TRBV29-1; J: TRBJ2-1; D: TRBD2; size: -; DNA: TGCAGCGTTCATGTACTAGCGAACAATGAGCAGTTCTTC; CDR3: CSVHVLANNEQFF
V: TRBV20-1; J: TRBJ2-5; D: -; size: once; DNA: TGCAGTGGTCCAGGGATGGAGACCCAGTACTTC; CDR3: CSGPGMETQYF
V: TRBV27; J: TRBJ2-5; D: TRBD2; size: -; DNA: TGTGCCAGCAGTCCACCCCGGGACTATCGTCTGTCCGGCGGTAGAGAGACCCAGTACTTC; CDR3: CASSPPRDYRLSGGRETQYF
V: TRBV12-5; J: TRBJ2-2; D: TRBD2; size: few; DNA: TGTGCTAGTGGTTTCCCCTCTAGGGAGCGGGGTCCCGGGGAGCTGTTTTTT; CDR3: CASGFPSRERGPGELFF
V: TRBV19; J: TRBJ2-1; D: TRBD2; size: -; DNA: TGTGCCAGTAGTTCAACCCTCGGACTAGCACGGTACAATGAGCAGTTCTTC; CDR3: CASSSTLGLARYNEQFF
V: TRBV13; J: TRBJ1-1; D: TRBD1; size: -; DNA: TGTGCCAGCAGGAGGACAGGGGGCTTTGGAGCTTTCTTT; CDR3: CASRRTGGFGAFF
V: TRBV6-1; J: TRBJ2-7; D: TRBD1; size: -; DNA: TGTGCCAGCAGTGAACAGGGGGCCAGCCCATACGAGCAGTACTTC; CDR3: CASSEQGASPYEQYF
V: TRBV2; J: TRBJ2-7; D: TRBD2; size: -; DNA: TGTGCCAGCACCGACTCTAGCGGGCCCACCTACGAGCAGTACTTC; CDR3: CASTDSSGPTYEQYF
V: TRBV28; J: TRBJ2-7; D: TRBD1; size: -; DNA: TGTGCCAGCAGCAGAACGACAGGGGTCCACGAGCAGTACTTC; CDR3: CASSRTTGVHEQYF
V: TRBV11-2; J: TRBJ1-2; D: -; size: -; DNA: TGTGCCAGCAGCCCTGGGGGGGGTGGCTACACCTTC; CDR3: CASSPGGGGYTF
V: TRBV9; J: TRBJ2-1; D: -; size: -; DNA: TGTGCCAGCAGCGTACTTACAGGGAATGATGAGCAGTTCTTC; CDR3: CASSVLTGNDEQFF
V: TRBV6-1; J: TRBJ1-5; D: -; size: few; DNA: TGTGCCAGCAGTGAACAGGGGCCCCAGCATTTT; CDR3: CASSEQGPQHF
V: TRBV4-1; J: TRBJ1-1; D: -; size: -; DNA: TGCGCCAGCAGCCAAGCCACAGCCATGAACACTGAAGCTTTCTTT; CDR3: CASSQATAMNTEAFF
V: TRBV9; J: TRBJ2-1; D: TRBD2; size: -; DNA: TGTGCCAGCAGCGCCCCGGGACTAGCGGCCCCCTACAATGAGCAGTTCTTC; CDR3: CASSAPGLAAPYNEQFF
V: TRBV2; J: TRBJ1-2; D: TRBD1; size: -; DNA: TGTGCCAGCAGCACCCAGGGACAGGGGACTGGCTACACCTTC; CDR3: CASSTQGQGTGYTF